These 16 T cell receptor beta chains were sequenced from one sample in a study of cytomegalovirus exposure and HLA in healthy donors. The PCR used 60 Vbeta and 13 Jbeta primers. Libraries were prepared by immunoSEQ multiplex PCR; TCRdb keeps only in-frame clonotypes and omits some of them. The sample yields 120,000 to 150,000 clones, approximately 9% seen once. What was sequenced was PBMCs. The receptors shown here come from a male donor in good health and CMV-seronegative.

The rearrangement links TRBV5-4 to TRBJ2-7, with 14 bases matching TRBD2. This CDR3 comprises 15 residues. Germline CDR1 and CDR2: SGHNT and YYREEE (reference sequence). V gave up 3 bases and J gave up 8 bases; unmatched junction bases: 7. The CDR3 reads CASSSGLAGGPQQYF. CDR3 DNA: TGTGCCAGCAGCTCTGGACTAGCGGGAGGACCCCAGCAGTACTTC. Supplemented by reference TRBV5-4 and TRBJ2-7, the full variable domain reads ETGVTQSPTHLIKTRGQQVTLRCSSQSGHNTVSWYQQALGQGPQFIFQYYREEENGRGNFPPRFSGLQFPNYSSELNVNALELDDSALYLCASSSGLAGGPQQYFGPGTRLTVT.

The chain links TRBV5-1 to TRBJ1-1, with D possibly matching TRBD1 (5 bases). CDR1 is SGHRS and CDR2 is YFSETQ in the germline V gene. The CDR3 is 13 amino acids. Trimming took 3 bases from V and 5 from J, leaving 11 bases between them. CDR3 amino acids: CASSWGGATEAFF. The DNA of the CDR3 is TGCGCCAGCAGCTGGGGTGGGGCAACTGAAGCTTTCTTT.

The chain joins TRBV10-2 to TRBJ1-2; D gene unclear. The CDR3 extends over 14 amino acids. Germline lookup yields CDR1 WSHSY and CDR2 SAAADI. The V gene lost 6 bases and the J gene lost 4 bases, with 15 bases spanning the gap. CDR3 loop: CASSPSAGSYGYTF. CDR3 DNA sequence: TGCGCCAGCAGCCCCTCGGCGGGGAGCTATGGCTACACCTTC.

V is TRBV6-1 and J is TRBJ2-1; D ambiguous. The CDR3 spans 10 residues. Germline V gene lookup returns CDR1 MNHNS and CDR2 SASEGT. Trimming left V 5 bases short and J 10 bases short, with 6 bases between. The CDR3 protein is CASSSPEQFF. For the CDR3, the DNA is TGTGCCAGCAGTAGCCCGGAGCAGTTCTTC.

The chain joins TRBV7-8 to TRBJ1-1, with TRBD1 matching over 11 bases. Germline V gene lookup returns CDR1 SGHVS and CDR2 FQNEAQ. This CDR3 is 18 amino acids long. J was trimmed by 4 bases and V by 5 bases; bases with no gene match: 15. The CDR3 here is CASSPTFLGTGGSTEAFF. CDR3 nucleotides: TGTGCCAGCAGCCCCACCTTTTTAGGGACAGGGGGTTCCACTGAAGCTTTCTTT.

The V gene is TRBV29-1, the J gene TRBJ1-2; D unresolved. Germline CDR1 reads SQVTM; CDR2 reads ANQGSEA. This CDR3 has 12 amino acids. Trimming removed 7 bases from V and 6 bases from J, with 15 bases in between. For the CDR3, the DNA is TGCAGCGGCATGATAGGCGGCCATGGCTACACCTTC. Its protein is CSGMIGGHGYTF. Together with reference TRBV29-1 and TRBJ1-2, the CDR3 gives the full variable domain: SAVISQKPSRDICQRGTSLTIQCQVDSQVTMMFWYRQQPGQSLTLIATANQGSEATYESGFVIDKFPISRPNLTFSTLTVSNMSPEDSSIYLCSGMIGGHGYTFGSGTRLTVV.

J is TRBJ2-7 and V is TRBV20-1, with D unresolved. The V end was cut by 1 base, the J end by 11 bases, with 9 bases between. This CDR3 contains 10 residues. Germline-derived CDR1 and CDR2 are DFQATT and SNEGSKA (reference sequence). In DNA, the CDR3 is TGCAGTGCTAGAGTCGGGTATGAGTACTTC. It is translated as CSARVGYEYF.

The J gene is TRBJ1-1, the V gene TRBV18; 9 bases map to TRBD1. CDR1 is KGHSH and CDR2 is LQKENI in the germline V gene. The CDR3 sequence is 15 residues long. The junction had 3 bases not matched to a gene; V was cut back by 3 bases and J by 1 base. The CDR3 protein is CASSPSTGGNTEAFF. CDR3 nucleotides: TGTGCCAGCTCACCCTCGACAGGGGGGAACACTGAAGCTTTCTTT.

This sequence joins TRBV28 and TRBJ2-7, with D possibly matching TRBD2 (6 bases). The ends were cut back, 3 bases at V and 5 bases at J, with 11 bases in the middle. Per the germline V gene, CDR1 is MDHEN and CDR2 is SYDVKM. This CDR3 has 13 residues. The CDR3 is CASSLAGGNEQYF. CDR3 nucleotide sequence: TGTGCCAGCAGTTTGGCCGGCGGGAACGAGCAGTACTTC.

This chain links TRBV2 with TRBJ2-7; 8 bases are a match to TRBD1. Germline V gives CDR1 SNHLY, CDR2 FYNNEI. The trim removed 6 bases at V and 3 bases at J, leaving 4 bases unmatched. The CDR3 totals 13 residues. CDR3 amino acids: CASSGQGLYEQYF. The CDR3 bases are TGTGCCAGCAGCGGACAGGGACTCTACGAGCAGTACTTC.

The sample holds a few counts of this clone. The rearrangement uses TRBV5-1 and TRBJ1-3; a weak D match, TRBD1 (5 bases). The CDR3 consists of 14 residues. Trimming stripped 0 bases from V and 9 bases from J, with 13 bases between. Germline CDR1 SGHRS, CDR2 YFSETQ. This CDR3 is CASSLDGLGGTIYF. The DNA of the CDR3 is TGCGCCAGCAGCTTGGATGGCCTCGGGGGCACCATATATTTT.

This clone was detected a few times. The chain uses TRBV18 and TRBJ2-5; 11 bases are shared with TRBD1. Germline CDR1 is KGHSH and CDR2 is LQKENI. Unmatched junction bases numbered 10, after V lost 8 bases and J lost 5 bases. CDR3 length: 15 residues. The CDR3 spells CASHRTGGEEETQYF. The CDR3 DNA is TGTGCCAGCCACCGGACAGGGGGCGAGGAGGAGACCCAGTACTTC. Combining the CDR3 with reference TRBV18 and TRBJ2-5 gives the whole variable domain NAGVMQNPRHLVRRRGQEARLRCSPMKGHSHVYWYRQLPEEGLKFMVYLQKENIIDESGMPKERFSAEFPKEGPSILRIQQVVRGDSAAYFCASHRTGGEEETQYFGPGTRLLVL.

The V call is TRBV5-1, the J call TRBJ1-1, with TRBD1 as a possible D gene (5 bases). The CDR3 totals 14 residues. V was shortened by 0 bases and J by 7 bases, with 13 bases between the two germline ends. CDR1 is SGHRS, CDR2 YFSETQ, per germline. CDR3 loop: CASSLAYNGGEAFF. In nucleotides, the CDR3 is TGCGCCAGCAGCTTGGCGTACAACGGGGGTGAAGCTTTCTTT.

CDR3 DNA sequence: TGTGCCAGCAGTGACCTGACATCCCCGGGACAGATGCAAGAGACCCAGTACTTC. This codes for CASSDLTSPGQMQETQYF. The V and J genes are TRBV6-4 and TRBJ2-5; 7 nucleotides agree with TRBD1. Losses at the gene ends were 2 bases for V and 2 bases for J; bases not matched to a gene: 14. CDR3 length: 18 residues. Germline V CDR1 and CDR2: MRHNA, SNTAGT.

This clone was observed a handful of times. V gene TRBV11-2 combines with J gene TRBJ1-2; D remains ambiguous. The CDR3 has 13 amino acids. The V end was cut by 5 bases, the J end by 8 bases, with 15 bases between. The germline gives CDR1 SGHAT, CDR2 FQNNGV. CDR3 DNA: TGTGCCAGCAGCCCCGCAGGAAGAGGGGGCTACACCTTC. It translates to CASSPAGRGGYTF.

The V and J genes are TRBV5-4 and TRBJ2-5; perhaps TRBD2 as D (5 bases). This CDR3 comprises 14 residues. The germline V and J ends were trimmed by 0 bases and 2 bases, with 8 bases remaining between them. Germline lookup yields CDR1 SGHNT and CDR2 YYREEE (reference sequence). CDR3 amino acids: CASSLGWEQETQYF. As DNA, the CDR3 is TGTGCCAGCAGCTTGGGGTGGGAGCAAGAGACCCAGTACTTC.